The 2 T cell receptor beta chains reported below all come from one sample, sequenced in a study of control samples from healthy donors and cancer patients. Sequenced by immunoSEQ multiplex PCR; TCRdb stores in-frame clones only, minus some. This table holds more than 15,000 clones, 88% found once. Sample: PBMCs. The receptors were gathered from a woman aged 55-69 years with head and neck cancer.

V gene TRBV7-6 combines with J gene TRBJ2-7; no clear D. Germline V lookup: CDR1 SGHVS, CDR2 FNYEAQ. Trimming pared 0 bases from V and 0 bases from J, leaving 15 bases between. This CDR3 comprises 17 residues. DNA of the CDR3: TGTGCCAGCAGCTTAGCGCTCACACTATCCAGCTCCTACGAGCAGTACTTC. This gives the protein CASSLALTLSSSYEQYF. Looking up the rest from reference TRBV7-6 and TRBJ2-7 gives the full variable domain: GAGVSQSPRYKVTKRGQDVALRCDPISGHVSLYWYRQALGQGPEFLTYFNYEAQQDKSGLPNDRFSAERPEGSISTLTIQRTEQRDSAMYRCASSLALTLSSSYEQYFGPGTRLTVT.

This clone was seen just once. This chain uses TRBV27 with TRBJ2-7; 7 bases map to TRBD2. Germline V gene data show CDR1 as MNHEY and CDR2 as SMNVEV (reference sequence). The CDR3 has 16 residues. V was clipped by 2 bases and J by 4 bases; unmatched bases: 11. The CDR3 reads CASSLVLASGAYEQYF. The CDR3 DNA reads TGTGCCAGCAGTTTAGTGTTGGCTAGCGGAGCTTACGAGCAGTACTTC.